These T cell receptor beta chains were read from a single sample in a study of cytomegalovirus exposure and HLA in healthy donors. TCRdb keeps only in-frame clones here, not all; method: immunoSEQ multiplex PCR. The profile shows 90,000 to 150,000 clones, around 78% of them singletons. The sequenced material came from PBMCs. These receptors all stem from a woman aged 25 to 45 in good health and CMV-seropositive. CDR3s include the opening cysteine and the closing phenylalanine or tryptophan.

j_call v_call cdr3_aa
TRBJ1-4 TRBV15 CATSPGEEKLFF
TRBJ1-1 TRBV7-9 CASSLARTTEAFF
TRBJ2-5 TRBV5-1 CASSRLGLAGGAGETQYF
TRBJ2-7 TRBV4-3 CASSQDLTGGYEQYF
TRBJ2-7 TRBV7-8 CASSPYYIQGDYEQYF
TRBJ1-2 TRBV30 CAWSYLQGSNGYTF
TRBJ2-1 TRBV27 CASSLGGQPEQFF
TRBJ2-1 TRBV9 CASSVAISGVPSYNEQFF
TRBJ1-5 TRBV28 CASNLSGTGRSSNQPQHF
TRBJ2-5 TRBV7-2 CASTRTSGGEETQYF
TRBJ2-2 TRBV15 CATSAPGQGAPGELFF
TRBJ1-4 TRBV7-6 CASSFGRGGDEKLFF
TRBJ1-1 TRBV4-1 CASSQVGQGNTEAFF
TRBJ2-1 TRBV5-1 CASSPGRVSSYNEQFF
TRBJ2-3 TRBV13 CASSLGTGWSDTQYF
- TRBV5-1 CASSLSRLAGESSYEQYF
TRBJ1-4 TRBV7-9 CASSPTRDRVEKLFF
TRBJ1-2 TRBV6-5 CASSYQSQGVGYGYTF
TRBJ2-3 TRBV4-2 CASSQERLLAGADTQYF
TRBJ2-1 TRBV18 CASSSTGGDNEQFF
TRBJ2-7 TRBV10-3 CAISGGQGKTGEQYF
TRBJ2-1 TRBV2 CASSEIAGGDEQFF
TRBJ1-2 TRBV5-6 CASSPGRELEGYTF
TRBJ2-3 TRBV5-1 CASSGRLASTDTQYF
TRBJ1-4 TRBV30 CAWSATRRANEKLFF
TRBJ1-4 TRBV29-1 CSVAKKSTGGPNEKLFF
TRBJ2-7 TRBV7-2 CASSPLGVAGGPSYEQYF
TRBJ2-5 TRBV4-3 CASSQDLLGQQYF
TRBJ1-3 TRBV7-2 CASSLFGQSGNTIYF
TRBJ2-2 TRBV7-2 CASSLSLGLTTGELFF
TRBJ2-7 TRBV7-2 CASSSFERGAFSYEQYF